The source of this TCR beta chain is a study of T cells in Graves' hyperthyroidism and ophthalmopathy. Findings of the study overall: Clonotypes that were expanded in thyroid above 0.001 mostly appeared in blood too. A 13 V-J signature model discriminated ophthalmopathy versus stable hyperthyroidism.

Amplification of TCR beta CDR3 regions was performed using RNA transcripts as template. The HTBI primer set was used in a first-round RT-PCR of the TCR CDR3. TCRdb reprocessed the multiplex PCR reads with MiXCR, giving one entry per CDR3 protein. The data hold about 300,000 distinct CDR3 sequences, with about 19% observed a single time. V gave up 0 bases and J gave up 5 bases, with 13 bases separating them. This CDR3 region has 15 residues. The germline gives CDR1 LNHNV, CDR2 YYDKDF (reference sequence). Remarks on this clonotype: Its antigen remains unknown.

A NOSPECS grade of at least 4, a Clinical Activity Score of at least 3 and duration under 3 months were recorded in ophthalmopathy patients. An approximately 9.8 ml volume of fresh peripheral blood provided the PBMCs. Sequencing was done on a sample of blood. The clonotype was recovered from a man aged 45-65 years with Graves' ophthalmopathy. The rearrangement links TRBV15 to TRBJ2-5, with D unclear. The CDR3 DNA reads TGTGCCACCAGCAGAGATCCGGGTCCCGGCGAGACCCAGTACTTC. Translated: CATSRDPGPGETQYF.